This TCR beta chain is drawn from a study of T-cell reconstitution after alpha-beta-depleted transplantation in children. Study findings and constraints: Expanded clones from the graft, numbering several hundred, reportedly supplied alpha-beta T cells about two months after transplant. T-cell numbers and diversity, one year after transplant, stemmed largely from T cells that were newly produced.

Preparation of the TCRbeta library involved a method that used unique molecular identifiers. TCRdb re-derived calls from the PCR reads in MiXCR, one entry per CDR3 protein. The sample holds over 200,000 distinct CDR3 sequences, around 9.9% seen once. A remark on this clonotype: Its antigen is still unknown. Being one base from a much bigger clone, this may be a read error.

Germline V lookup: CDR1 LGHDT, CDR2 YNNKEL (reference sequence). The CDR3 loop spans 17 amino acids. The sequence came from a child younger than two with acute myeloid leukemia, due to receive a stem cell transplant. V is TRBV3-1 and J is TRBJ2-2, with D tentatively TRBD1 or TRBD2 (6 bases each). The specimen comprised PBMCs, sampled before TCRalphabeta/CD19-depleted stem cell transplant. CDR3 in amino acids: CASCQGVGGMNTGELFF. The CDR3 DNA reads TGTGCCAGCTGCCAAGGAGTCGGGGGCATGAACACCGGGGAGCTGTTTTTT.